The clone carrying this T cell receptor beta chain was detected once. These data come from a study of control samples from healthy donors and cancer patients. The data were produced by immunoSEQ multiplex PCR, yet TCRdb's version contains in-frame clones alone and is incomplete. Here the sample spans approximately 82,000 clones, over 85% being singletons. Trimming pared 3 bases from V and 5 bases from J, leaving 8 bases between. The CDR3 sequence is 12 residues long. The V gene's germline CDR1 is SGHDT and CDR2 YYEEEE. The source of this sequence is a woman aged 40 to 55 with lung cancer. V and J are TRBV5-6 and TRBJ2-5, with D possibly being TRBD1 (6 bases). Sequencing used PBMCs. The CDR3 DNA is TGTGCCAGCAGCTATGACAGGGAGACCCAGTACTTC. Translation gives CASSYDRETQYF.